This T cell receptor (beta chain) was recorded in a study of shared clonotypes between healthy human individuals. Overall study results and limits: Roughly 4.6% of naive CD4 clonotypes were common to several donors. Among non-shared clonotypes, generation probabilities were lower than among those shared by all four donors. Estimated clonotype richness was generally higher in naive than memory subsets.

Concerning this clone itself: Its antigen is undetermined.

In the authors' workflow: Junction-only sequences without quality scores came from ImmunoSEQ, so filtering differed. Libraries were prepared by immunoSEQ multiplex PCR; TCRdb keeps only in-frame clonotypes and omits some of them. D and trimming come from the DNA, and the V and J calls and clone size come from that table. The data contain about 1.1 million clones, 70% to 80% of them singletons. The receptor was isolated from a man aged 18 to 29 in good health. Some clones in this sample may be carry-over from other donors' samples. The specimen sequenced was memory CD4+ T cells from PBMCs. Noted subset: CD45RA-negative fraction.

The CDR3 DNA follows: TGTGCCAGCAGCTGGACAGGGGGCACCTACGAGCAGTACTTC. Translation gives CASSWTGGTYEQYF. This chain uses TRBV6-5 with TRBJ2-7; TRBD1 matches 11 bases. Germline V CDR1 and CDR2: MNHEY, SVGAGI. The CDR3 covers 14 residues. J gave up 2 bases and V 6 bases, and 3 bases lay outside the gene matches.